This TCR beta chain was recorded in a study of cytomegalovirus exposure and HLA in healthy donors. Study background: Around 89 million unique TCRs from HLA-typed donors made up an early data release. Study-level points and caveats: A later analysis revealed that TCR association rates differed between HLA loci, peaking at DRB1 and bottoming out at HLA-C.

From germline, CDR1 is SGHTA and CDR2 FQGTGA. Deletions cut 5 bases from V and 4 bases from J, with 9 bases between. The length of the CDR3 is 13 residues. Points on this clone: What it binds is unknown.

Amplification used 60 Vbeta primers and 13 Jbeta primers. Assay used: immunoSEQ multiplex PCR; TCRdb lists only in-frame clones, some missing. The repertoire holds approximately 110,000 clones, approximately 80% seen once, with just under 3% in the top ten. Specimen: PBMCs. The TCR was taken from a woman aged 18-29 years in good health and CMV-seropositive. The V and J genes are TRBV7-3 and TRBJ2-1; D possibly corresponds to TRBD1 (5 bases). CDR3 sequence: CASSARVYNEQFF. CDR3 in DNA: TGTGCCAGCAGCGCCAGGGTATACAATGAGCAGTTCTTC.